The source of this T cell receptor beta chain is a study of T cell changes during pregnancy in multiple sclerosis. The germline V gene has CDR1 MDHEN and CDR2 SYDVKM. V gave up 6 bases and J gave up 7 bases, with 10 bases separating them. The CDR3 is 11 amino acids. TCRdb's table, derived via immunoSEQ multiplex PCR, lists solely in-frame clones and lacks some. In the table there are fewer than 110,000 clones, under 95% of which are singletons. This TCR came from a female donor in good health, enrolled as a control in a pregnancy study. The input for sequencing was peripheral blood, taken in the third trimester of pregnancy. The gene calls are TRBV28 and TRBJ2-7; D possibly corresponds to TRBD2 (6 bases). The CDR3 nucleotides read TGTGCCAGCAGGGGGGGTCGGGAGCAGTACTTC. Translating gives CASRGGREQYF. Together with reference TRBV28 and TRBJ2-7, the CDR3 gives the full variable domain: DVKVTQSSRYLVKRTGEKVFLECVQDMDHENMFWYRQDPGLGLRLIYFSYDVKMKEKGDIPEGYSVSREKKERFSLILESASTNQTSMYLCASRGGREQYFGPGTRLTVT.